This T cell receptor (beta chain) was sequenced during a study of blood T cells in healthy people across ages. The use of a sample-barcoded 5' primer and a J-beta primer mix characterized a second PCR of roughly 6 to 12 cycles. Every cDNA molecule bore a tag from a template-switch adaptor containing 12 random nucleotides. From each sample, at least 3 million paired-end reads containing CDR3 were obtained. One entry per CDR3 protein results from TCRdb running MiXCR on the 5' RACE reads. Counted here are hundreds of thousands of distinct CDR3 sequences, approximately 25% occurring once; the ten biggest clones make up more than 7.5%. Donor samples were obtained from healthy Caucasian individuals from Russia, aged 6 to 90. PBMCs, at least 7 million per sample, were isolated. Trimming removed 2 bases at V and 2 bases at J, with 10 bases between. CDR1 is SGHDT and CDR2 is YYEEEE in the germline V gene. This CDR3 region has 14 residues.

The same sample was also studied in work on T cells of mothers and their children.

The sample comprised blood. This clonotype originated in a boy aged 5-17 years in good health. This chain uses TRBV5-6 with TRBJ1-2; D ambiguous. CDR3 bases: TGTGCCAGCAGCTTCGTAGCAGGAAACTATGGCTACACCTTC. Its translation: CASSFVAGNYGYTF.